The 10 T cell receptor beta chains below all came from one sample that was sequenced in a study of cytomegalovirus exposure and HLA in healthy donors. Vbeta (60) and Jbeta (13) primers were used in the PCR. The repertoire was sequenced with immunoSEQ multiplex PCR; TCRdb's copy has only in-frame clones and lacks some. The data show under 200,000 clones, over 80% seen once. The source material was PBMCs. The source of these receptors is a girl aged 10-17 years in good health and CMV-seropositive.

This clone came up once. The CDR3: CASSLMRSEQFF. CDR3 nucleotide sequence: TGTGCCAGCAGCTTAATGAGGTCGGAGCAGTTCTTC. The rearrangement links TRBV7-9 to TRBJ2-1; D is ambiguous. This CDR3 is built from 12 residues. The V gene lost 2 bases and the J gene lost 10 bases, with 9 bases spanning the gap. In germline, CDR1 is SEHNR, CDR2 FQNEAQ (reference sequence).

The chain carries TRBV2 and TRBJ2-5, with TRBD1 identical over 10 bases. CDR1 and CDR2 (germline): SNHLY, FYNNEI. This CDR3 is 14 amino acids long. The trim removed 6 bases at V and 5 bases at J, leaving 6 bases unmatched. CDR3 amino acids: CASSRDRGFETQYF. CDR3 DNA sequence: TGTGCCAGCAGCCGGGACAGGGGATTTGAGACCCAGTACTTC. Together with reference TRBV2 and TRBJ2-5, the CDR3 gives the full variable domain: EPEVTQTPSHQVTQMGQEVILRCVPISNHLYFYWYRQILGQKVEFLVSFYNNEISEKSEIFDDQFSVERPDGSNFTLKIRSTKLEDSAMYFCASSRDRGFETQYFGPGTRLLVL.

This clone has only a few counts. The chain recombines TRBV19 with TRBJ2-5, with TRBD2 as a possible D gene (6 bases). The CDR3 has 14 amino acids. Per the germline V gene, CDR1 is LNHDA and CDR2 is SQIVND (reference sequence). V lost 5 bases and J lost 5, with 15 bases in between. CDR3 nucleotides: TGTGCCAGTAGTCCCGGGAGTCTTGAGGAGACCCAGTACTTC. Its translation is CASSPGSLEETQYF. Filled out from reference TRBV19 and TRBJ2-5, the complete variable domain reads DGGITQSPKYLFRKEGQNVTLSCEQNLNHDAMYWYRQDPGQGLRLIYYSQIVNDFQKGDIAEGYSVSREKKESFPLTVTSAQKNPTAFYLCASSPGSLEETQYFGPGTRLLVL.

This clone was counted once. The chain is built from TRBV18 and TRBJ2-5; 10 bases match TRBD2. The CDR3 runs 16 residues. In germline, CDR1 is KGHSH, CDR2 LQKENI. Unmatched junction bases numbered 8, after V lost 2 bases and J lost 5 bases. This CDR3 reads CASSPGTSVGRETQYF. The CDR3 DNA sequence: TGTGCCAGCTCACCAGGGACTAGCGTAGGACGGGAGACCCAGTACTTC.

The rearrangement links TRBV28 to TRBJ1-1; no clear D gene. CDR1 is MDHEN, CDR2 SYDVKM, per germline. Trimming took off 3 bases at V and 1 base at J, with 6 bases between the two ends. This CDR3 region has 13 residues. CDR3 amino acids: CASSFYRNTEAFF. CDR3 DNA sequence: TGTGCCAGCAGTTTCTACCGGAACACTGAAGCTTTCTTT.

In this sample, this clone turned up a few times. The chain links TRBV7-9 to TRBJ2-3, with 10 bases identical to TRBD2. This CDR3 is built from 15 residues. Trimming removed 3 bases from V and 0 bases from J; junction bases left unmatched: 0. The germline gives CDR1 SEHNR, CDR2 FQNEAQ (reference sequence). CDR3 sequence: CASSLTSGSTDTQYF. The CDR3, as DNA: TGTGCCAGCAGCTTGACTAGCGGGAGCACAGATACGCAGTATTTT.

The chain couples TRBV11-2 to TRBJ2-2; no clear D. The CDR3 has 15 amino acids. The V end lost 1 base, the J end lost 3 bases, and 9 bases lay between the germline ends. Germline loops: CDR1 SGHAT, CDR2 FQNNGV. The CDR3: CASSLGTVYTGELFF. In nucleotides, the CDR3 is TGTGCCAGCAGCTTAGGTACAGTCTACACCGGGGAGCTGTTTTTT.

The chain carries TRBV10-3 and TRBJ2-3, with D possibly being TRBD1 (5 bases). CDR3 length: 15 residues. Trimming stripped 6 bases from V and 0 bases from J, with 13 bases between. Germline V CDR1 and CDR2: ENHRY, SYGVKD. The chain's CDR3 is CAISSETESTDTQYF. Here the CDR3 DNA reads TGTGCCATCAGCAGCGAGACAGAGAGCACAGATACGCAGTATTTT.

The rearrangement joins TRBV9 to TRBJ2-1; 8 positions agree with TRBD1. V shed 5 bases, J shed 9 bases, and the junction held 7 bases outside the gene matches. CDR1 and CDR2 from the germline V gene are SGDLS and YYNGEE. There are 13 residues in the CDR3. The CDR3: CASRGGQDGEQFF. The CDR3 nucleotides read TGTGCCAGCAGAGGGGGACAGGACGGTGAGCAGTTCTTC.

The chain combines TRBV9 with TRBJ1-1; no firm D call. There are 14 residues in the CDR3. Germline V CDR1 and CDR2: SGDLS, YYNGEE. V was cut by 4 bases and J by 0 bases, with 10 bases left in between. CDR3 loop: CASSLGRVNTEAFF. CDR3 DNA: TGTGCCAGCAGCCTTGGTCGGGTGAACACTGAAGCTTTCTTT.